The entry below describes one T cell receptor (beta chain). This sample stems from a study of blood T cells in healthy people across ages. All donors came from Russia, were Caucasian and healthy, and spanned ages about 6 to 90. Total RNA extracted from each sample amounted to at least 5 micrograms. PCR was performed a second time for roughly 7 to 12 cycles using a sample-barcoded 5' primer and a J-beta primer mix. Every single cDNA molecule received a tag from a template-switch adaptor with 12 random nucleotides. TCRdb redid the calling of the 5' RACE reads with MiXCR, one entry per CDR3 protein. The table has roughly 700,000 distinct CDR3 sequences, approximately 25% seen once. Per the germline V gene, CDR1 is SNHLY and CDR2 is FYNNEI. The CDR3 spans 13 residues. The V segment lost 8 bases and the J segment 4 bases; nucleotides outside the gene matches: 3. This same sample was also part of a study on T cells of mothers and their children. This second study says: Three healthy Caucasian mothers gave samples, and so did their six children.

The V and J genes are TRBV2 and TRBJ2-5; 11 bases align to TRBD1. The receptor was derived from a boy between 10 and 17 years old in good health. Input material: blood. This CDR3 is CASLDRGLETQYF. The CDR3 DNA is TGTGCCAGCTTGGACAGGGGGCTAGAGACCCAGTACTTC.